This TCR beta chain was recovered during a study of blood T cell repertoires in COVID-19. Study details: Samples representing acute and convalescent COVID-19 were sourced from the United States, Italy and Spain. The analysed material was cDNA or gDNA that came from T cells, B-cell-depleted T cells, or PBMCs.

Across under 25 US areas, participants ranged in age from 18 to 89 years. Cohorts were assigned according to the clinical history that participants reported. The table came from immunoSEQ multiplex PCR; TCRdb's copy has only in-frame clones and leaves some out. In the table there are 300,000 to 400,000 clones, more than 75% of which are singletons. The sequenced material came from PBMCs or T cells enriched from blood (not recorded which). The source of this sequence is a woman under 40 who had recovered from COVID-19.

This chain's CDR3 is CASRQGYANTGELFF. CDR3 DNA: TGTGCCAGCCGGCAGGGTTATGCCAACACCGGGGAGCTGTTTTTT. The gene calls are TRBV19 and TRBJ2-2; possible D gene TRBD1, 5 bases. Germline CDR1 and CDR2: LNHDA and SQIVND (reference sequence). The CDR3 spans 15 residues. Deletions cut 9 bases from V and 2 bases from J, with 16 bases between.